Listed here are 4 T cell receptor beta chains from one sample, sequenced in a study of blood T cell repertoires in COVID-19. TCRdb's table, derived via immunoSEQ multiplex PCR, lists solely in-frame clones and lacks some. This table has about 170,000 clones, approximately 86% appearing once. Sequenced material: peripheral blood. Source of these receptors: an elderly woman with COVID-19, enrolled during active disease.

This clone has a single count. The chain recombines TRBV2 with TRBJ1-5; weak D call: TRBD1 (5 bases). Between the trimmed V and J ends, which lost 7 bases and 1 base, there was a span of 11 bases. The germline CDR1 and CDR2 sequences are SNHLY and FYNNEI. CDR3 length: 14 residues. The CDR3 loop is CASTLRGSNQPQHF. The CDR3 DNA reads as TGTGCCAGCACCCTGCGGGGCAGCAATCAGCCCCAGCATTTT.

This clone showed up just a few times. This chain uses TRBV11-2 with TRBJ2-7, with a tentative D call TRBD2 (5 bases). Germline-derived CDR1 and CDR2 are SGHAT and FQNNGV. The CDR3 is made up of 16 amino acids. Trimming removed 7 bases from V and 0 bases from J, with 19 bases in between. The CDR3 sequence: CASITLGSAYSYEQYF. DNA of the CDR3: TGTGCCAGCATCACCTTAGGGAGCGCTTACTCCTACGAGCAGTACTTC.

The V call is TRBV6-2 or TRBV6-3, the J call TRBJ2-3, with 12 bases lining up with TRBD2. Germline assignment: CDR1 MNHEY and CDR2 SVGEGT. There are 20 residues in the CDR3. V shed 0 bases and J 4 bases; nucleotides not matched to a gene: 14. The CDR3 is CASSYSSLAGGRVVPDTQYF. In nucleotides, the CDR3 is TGTGCCAGCAGTTACTCGAGTCTAGCGGGAGGGCGAGTCGTCCCAGATACGCAGTATTTT.

The rearrangement joins TRBV5-1 to TRBJ1-2, with 7 positions matching TRBD1. V gave up 4 bases and J gave up 9 bases; unmatched junction bases: 15. The V gene's germline CDR1 is SGHRS and CDR2 YFSETQ. The CDR3 covers 15 residues. The CDR3 DNA reads TGCGCCAGCAGCCCCGGAGACAGGGCAAAAAGAAGCTACACCTTC. Translation gives CASSPGDRAKRSYTF.